This passage covers 32 T cell receptor beta chains from one sample sequenced in a study of T cell responses to AZD1222 COVID-19 vaccine. This table comes from immunoSEQ multiplex PCR, and its TCRdb copy is limited to in-frame clones, with some not included. The table has around 140,000 clones, 70% to 90% seen once. Sequencing used peripheral blood, obtained on day 0 of AZD1222 vaccination. Every receptor here comes from an adult in good health.

J is TRBJ2-6 and V is TRBV18, with D uncertain. The V and J ends lost 1 base and 1 base respectively, with 11 bases between them. This CDR3 spans 17 amino acids. Germline V gives CDR1 KGHSH, CDR2 LQKENI. CDR3 sequence: CASSPLSARSGANVLTF. The CDR3 coding sequence is TGTGCCAGCTCACCACTGTCAGCGAGATCTGGGGCCAACGTCCTGACTTTC.

The table lists this clone with a count of one. The V and J genes are TRBV6-5 and TRBJ2-1; D ambiguous. The CDR3 spans 10 residues. The germline gives CDR1 MNHEY, CDR2 SVGAGI. V lost 4 bases to trimming and J lost 7 bases, with 2 bases between them. The CDR3 spells CASSLNEQFF. The CDR3 DNA reads TGTGCCAGCAGTTTGAATGAGCAGTTCTTC.

V usage is TRBV27 and J usage is TRBJ1-1; no reliable D call. V lost 4 bases and J lost 1, with 13 bases in between. Germline CDR1 and CDR2: MNHEY and SMNVEV (reference sequence). The CDR3 loop spans 15 amino acids. The CDR3 spells CASSSGARPNTEAFF. The CDR3 DNA sequence: TGTGCCAGCAGTTCGGGCGCTCGCCCGAACACTGAAGCTTTCTTT.

The V and J genes are TRBV10-3 and TRBJ1-2; tentatively, D is TRBD1 (5 bases). The germline V gene encodes CDR1 ENHRY and CDR2 SYGVKD. Trimming took 6 bases from V and 0 from J, leaving 14 bases between them. There are 15 residues in the CDR3. The CDR3 bases are TGTGCCATCAGAGCGTCTAGGGGCCCTAACTATGGCTACACCTTC. Residues: CAIRASRGPNYGYTF.

The chain couples TRBV5-1 to TRBJ2-7; 9 bases line up with TRBD1. J lost 3 bases, V lost 4 bases, and 2 bases had no gene match. Germline-derived CDR1 and CDR2 are SGHRS and YFSETQ. The CDR3 spans 13 residues. As DNA, the CDR3 is TGCGCCAGCAGCACGGGACAGGGCTACGAGCAGTACTTC. It is translated as CASSTGQGYEQYF.

The rearrangement uses TRBV4-1 and TRBJ2-7, with a tentative D call TRBD2 (5 bases). Per the germline V gene, CDR1 is MGHRA and CDR2 is YSYEKL. This CDR3 contains 12 residues. V lost 0 bases, J lost 9 bases, and 9 bases lay in between. CDR3 in amino acids: CASSQDGLRQYF. Here the CDR3 DNA reads TGCGCCAGCAGCCAAGATGGACTCCGGCAGTACTTC.

CDR3 amino acids: CASSGDPSSEQFF. Written as DNA, the CDR3 is TGCGCCAGCAGCGGAGACCCTAGCAGCGAGCAGTTCTTC. The V call is TRBV5-1, the J call TRBJ2-1, with TRBD2 as a possible D gene (5 bases). Per germline, CDR1 SGHRS and CDR2 YFSETQ. The CDR3 runs to 13 residues. V was shortened by 4 bases and J by 10 bases, with 15 bases between the two germline ends.

This clone was counted only a few times. This chain uses TRBV5-1 with TRBJ2-1; 11 bases match TRBD2. The CDR3 loop spans 17 amino acids. V was clipped by 4 bases and J by 9 bases; unmatched bases: 15. Germline V CDR1 and CDR2: SGHRS, YFSETQ. The CDR3 spells CASSPPGGTSGHGEQFF. CDR3 DNA sequence: TGCGCCAGCAGCCCCCCGGGTGGGACTAGCGGACACGGTGAGCAGTTCTTC.

The chain has TRBV15 and TRBJ2-1, with D unresolved. The CDR3 covers 14 residues. The V end lost 6 bases, the J end lost 7 bases, and 16 bases lay between the germline ends. Germline CDR1 LNHNV, CDR2 YYDKDF (reference sequence). The CDR3 DNA reads as TGTGCCACCAGTCCGGCGGAGTCGGTGAATGAGCAGTTCTTC. It specifies CATSPAESVNEQFF. The entire variable domain, with the rest obtained from reference TRBV15 and TRBJ2-1, is as follows: DAMVIQNPRYQVTQFGKPVTLSCSQTLNHNVMYWYQQKSSQAPKLLFHYYDKDFNNEADTPDNFQSRRPNTSFCFLDIRSPGLGDTAMYLCATSPAESVNEQFFGPGTRLTVL.

V is TRBV7-9 and J is TRBJ1-1; D gene uncertain. The CDR3 is 14 amino acids. The germline V gene has CDR1 SEHNR and CDR2 FQNEAQ (reference sequence). Trimming removed 1 base at V and 4 bases at J, with 10 bases between. The CDR3 spells CASSLGSELTEAFF. The CDR3 DNA is TGTGCCAGCAGCTTAGGGTCAGAACTCACTGAAGCTTTCTTT.

The rearrangement links TRBV6-5 to TRBJ1-2; D call uncertain. CDR1 is MNHEY and CDR2 is SVGAGI in the germline V gene. The CDR3 runs to 12 residues. Trimming removed 7 bases from V and 5 bases from J, with 11 bases in between. The CDR3 DNA reads TGTGCCAGCATGGTAACAACTTATGGCTACACCTTC. Translated: CASMVTTYGYTF.

This rearrangement joins TRBV7-8 to TRBJ1-1; 12 nucleotides line up with TRBD1. The CDR3 is 17 amino acids. V dropped 3 bases and J dropped 5; count of bases not matched to a gene: 10. Per the germline V gene, CDR1 is SGHVS and CDR2 is FQNEAQ. CDR3 coding DNA: TGTGCCAGCAGCTTTACCGGGACAGGGGGCTGGAAGACTGAAGCTTTCTTT. This translates into CASSFTGTGGWKTEAFF.

Many counts were recorded for this clone. The gene calls are TRBV7-8 and TRBJ2-1; 7 bases align to TRBD2. V was clipped by 5 bases and J by 4 bases; unmatched bases: 8. Germline CDR1 and CDR2: SGHVS and FQNEAQ. The CDR3 has 15 amino acids. The CDR3 bases are TGTGCCAGCAGCCCCGGGGCGGGAGCATACAATGAGCAGTTCTTC. Translation: CASSPGAGAYNEQFF.

This clone was observed a handful of times. This chain uses TRBV19 with TRBJ2-2, with D unclear. Trimming took off 6 bases at V and 3 bases at J, with 8 bases between the two ends. The CDR3 sequence is 13 residues long. CDR1 is LNHDA, CDR2 SQIVND, per germline (reference sequence). The CDR3 bases are TGTGCCAGTAGATGGGTGCACACCGGGGAGCTGTTTTTT. It codes for CASRWVHTGELFF.

This rearrangement joins TRBV2 to TRBJ2-7; 8 bases align to TRBD1. V dropped 5 bases and J dropped 3; count of bases not matched to a gene: 3. Germline CDR1 reads SNHLY; CDR2 reads FYNNEI. The CDR3 loop spans 13 amino acids. Written as DNA, the CDR3 is TGTGCCAGCAGTTATGACAGGGGCTACGAGCAGTACTTC. It translates to CASSYDRGYEQYF.

The rearrangement uses TRBV2 and TRBJ1-5; 7 bases fit TRBD1. The CDR3 extends over 19 amino acids. In germline, CDR1 is SNHLY, CDR2 FYNNEI. V was pared by 7 bases and J by 0 bases, with 18 bases of the junction left unmatched. This CDR3 is CASKEAPDRAPDSNQPQHF. The CDR3 DNA follows: TGTGCCAGCAAAGAGGCCCCCGACAGGGCTCCCGATAGCAATCAGCCCCAGCATTTT.

The chain combines TRBV3-1 (or the pseudogene TRBV3-2) with TRBJ2-5; possible D gene TRBD2, 5 bases. The CDR3 runs 17 residues. V lost 1 base and J 1 base, leaving 16 bases between the germline ends. In germline, CDR1 is LGHDT, CDR2 YNNKEL (reference sequence). CDR3 in amino acids: CASSQALGGLGQETQYF. CDR3 DNA sequence: TGTGCCAGCAGCCAAGCCCTTGGCGGGTTGGGCCAAGAGACCCAGTACTTC.

The chain recombines TRBV19 with TRBJ2-1; 9 nucleotides match TRBD2. This CDR3 has 17 residues. Trimming removed 10 bases from V and 0 bases from J; junction bases left unmatched: 13. Germline V CDR1 and CDR2: LNHDA, SQIVND (reference sequence). DNA of the CDR3: TGTGCCACTCAGCCGGGACTAGCTTTGAGCTCCTACAATGAGCAGTTCTTC. Translated: CATQPGLALSSYNEQFF.

The CDR3 DNA reads as TGTGCCAGTACCCTATCAAGGATATCACCGAGCTATGGCTACACCTTC. It yields the protein CASTLSRISPSYGYTF. This chain connects TRBV19 to TRBJ1-2; D remains unclear. CDR3 size: 16 residues. Germline V gives CDR1 LNHDA, CDR2 SQIVND (reference sequence). Trimming pared 7 bases from V and 4 bases from J, leaving 22 bases between.

The sample holds one count of this clone. The rearrangement joins TRBV5-1 to TRBJ2-7; D call uncertain. There are 12 residues in the CDR3. The V end lost 0 bases, the J end lost 4 bases, and 5 bases lay between the germline ends. In germline, CDR1 is SGHRS, CDR2 YFSETQ. The CDR3 nucleotides read TGCGCCAGCAGCTTGGAAGGGTACGAGCAGTACTTC. Translated: CASSLEGYEQYF.

The chain has TRBV19 and TRBJ1-3, with D possibly being TRBD1 (5 bases). The CDR3 is 13 residues long. Trimming cost V 6 bases and J 3 bases, with 9 bases left between them. Germline assignment: CDR1 LNHDA and CDR2 SQIVND (reference sequence). CDR3 nucleotides: TGTGCCAGTAGCAGGGATTTTGGAAACACCATATATTTT. Amino acids: CASSRDFGNTIYF.

This chain links TRBV6-5 with TRBJ1-2, with 9 bases identical to TRBD1. This CDR3 region has 13 residues. V lost 9 bases to trimming and J lost 8 bases; unmatched junction nucleotides: 10. Germline-derived CDR1 and CDR2 are MNHEY and SVGAGI. As DNA, the CDR3 is TGTGCCAGTACAGGGGGCAGTTTTTACGGCTACACCTTC. Translating it yields CASTGGSFYGYTF.

V usage is TRBV7-9 and J usage is TRBJ1-5; 7 nucleotides line up with TRBD1. Germline loops: CDR1 SEHNR, CDR2 FQNEAQ (reference sequence). The CDR3 has 15 residues. Trimming took 6 bases from V and 3 from J; bases not matched to a gene: 8. The CDR3 region has the DNA TGTGCCAGCAGTTTAACCGGGACAGCCAATCAGCCCCAGCATTTT. Its protein is CASSLTGTANQPQHF.

The CDR3 DNA is TGTGCCAGTAGGAGAAGGGGGGGGAACACTGAAGCTTTCTTT. This gives the protein CASRRRGGNTEAFF. The rearrangement uses TRBV19 and TRBJ1-1; a possible D gene is TRBD1 (6 bases). The length of the CDR3 is 14 residues. Deletions cut 6 bases from V and 1 base from J, with 12 bases between. The germline gives CDR1 LNHDA, CDR2 SQIVND (reference sequence).

This chain connects TRBV5-1 to TRBJ2-4, with D possibly TRBD1 on 7 matching bases. CDR1 SGHRS and CDR2 YFSETQ come from the germline V gene. V lost 0 bases, J lost 1 base, and 11 bases lay in between. The CDR3 extends over 16 amino acids. The CDR3 reads CASSLAGGNAKNIQYF. DNA for the CDR3: TGCGCCAGCAGCTTGGCAGGGGGGAATGCCAAAAACATTCAGTACTTC.

This sequence joins TRBV5-1 and TRBJ2-1; TRBD2 matches 10 bases. The CDR3 extends over 15 amino acids. The V and J ends lost 4 bases and 3 bases, in that order; junction bases with no gene match: 4. Germline V lookup: CDR1 SGHRS, CDR2 YFSETQ. The CDR3 DNA follows: TGCGCCAGCAGCATAAGCGGGAGGGGCTACAATGAGCAGTTCTTC. It is translated as CASSISGRGYNEQFF.

This rearrangement joins TRBV19 to TRBJ2-5; D perhaps matches TRBD2 (6 bases). V lost 3 bases and J 4 bases, leaving 12 bases between the germline ends. There are 14 residues in the CDR3. Germline-derived CDR1 and CDR2 are LNHDA and SQIVND (reference sequence). The CDR3 DNA sequence: TGTGCCAGTAGTATTAGTCGCGGGATAGAGACCCAGTACTTC. It yields the protein CASSISRGIETQYF.

This clone was recorded a few times. The chain has TRBV29-1 and TRBJ1-4, with a tentative D call TRBD1 (5 bases). From germline, CDR1 is SQVTM and CDR2 ANQGSEA. The CDR3 extends over 12 amino acids. V was shortened by 7 bases and J by 6 bases, with 12 bases between the two germline ends. Here the CDR3 reads CSGGGADEKLFF. DNA of the CDR3: TGCAGCGGGGGTGGGGCTGATGAAAAACTGTTTTTT.

The chain combines TRBV29-1 with TRBJ2-5; TRBD2 matches at 7 bases. Losses at the gene ends were 6 bases for V and 5 bases for J; bases not matched to a gene: 9. Germline V lookup: CDR1 SQVTM, CDR2 ANQGSEA. The CDR3 has 13 residues. The CDR3 region has the DNA TGCAGCGTAGCGTTGACAGCGGGGGAGACCCAGTACTTC. Translation gives CSVALTAGETQYF.

The chain carries TRBV28 and TRBJ1-2, with 9 positions matching TRBD1. CDR3 length: 16 amino acids. With 3 bases clipped from V and 4 bases from J, the junction kept 9 bases outside the gene matches. CDR1 and CDR2 (germline): MDHEN, SYDVKM. CDR3 nucleotides: TGTGCCAGCAGTTTGGACCGGACAGGGGTGCCCTATGGCTACACCTTC. This sequence encodes CASSLDRTGVPYGYTF.

The chain couples TRBV6-5 to TRBJ1-6, with D perhaps matching TRBD1 (5 bases). Germline V gene data show CDR1 as MNHEY and CDR2 as SVGAGI. V shed 4 bases and J shed 6 bases, with 13 bases lying between them. The CDR3 contains 15 residues. The CDR3 DNA reads TGTGCCAGCAGTTTGTGGAGGGGTAGTAATTCACCCCTCCACTTT. Translated, it gives CASSLWRGSNSPLHF.

The J gene is TRBJ1-1, the V gene TRBV19, with a weak D call TRBD1 (5 bases). V lost 4 bases, J lost 5 bases, and 11 bases lay in between. Germline V CDR1 and CDR2: LNHDA, SQIVND (reference sequence). The CDR3 has 13 residues. The CDR3 here is CASSTWGLTEAFF. CDR3 nucleotide sequence: TGTGCCAGTAGTACGTGGGGGTTGACTGAAGCTTTCTTT.